This T cell receptor (beta chain) was captured by sequencing in a study of radiation and T cells in renal cell carcinoma. Worth noting for this clone: Antigen unknown.

Some clones are missing from TCRdb's copy, which holds only in-frame ones; the method was immunoSEQ multiplex PCR. The sample contains 150,000 to 200,000 clones, 88% of which appear only once. Study outcomes and limitations: From baseline, blood top tumor clonotypes peaked at 2 weeks post-radiation. Pretreatment tumor biopsies were lacking, so baseline clonotypes are unknown.

Regarding time point: blood 4 weeks post-SBRT, at nephrectomy. Documented treatment: 15 Gy SBRT to primary tumor, nephrectomy 4 weeks later. Nephrectomy followed 15 Gy stereotactic body radiation by 4 weeks. Trimming pared 4 bases from V and 8 bases from J, leaving 9 bases between. The CDR3 extends over 13 amino acids. Germline CDR1 MRHNA, CDR2 SNTAGT. The specimen was blood, collected from a patient whose treatment included radiotherapy and nephrectomy. The TCR sequence derives from a woman between 45 and 65 years old with renal cell carcinoma. V and J are TRBV6-4 and TRBJ1-6; D gene ambiguous. The CDR3 nucleotides read TGTGCCAGCAGTGTCTCCCGGGATTCACCCCTCCACTTT. It yields the protein CASSVSRDSPLHF.